This TCR beta chain was sequenced during a study of OX40 agonist ivuxolimab in advanced cancers. Study-wide background: Six ivuxolimab dose levels, 0.01 to 10 mg/kg, were given intravenously every 2 weeks. Partial responses were observed in three patients, of whom one had hepatocellular carcinoma and two had cutaneous melanoma.

Regarding the study as a whole: The study did not work out the antigen specificity of the expanded peripheral T cells. Within 6 weeks, CD4+ and CD8+ blood T cells expanded clonally at 0.1 to 3.0 mg/kg.

This clone was recorded only once. The antigen remains unidentified. Measured with immunoSEQ multiplex PCR; TCRdb has only the in-frame clones, and not every one. This table holds tens of thousands of clones, under 90% found once. The V gene end was trimmed by 3 bases and the J gene end by 2 bases; junction bases not matched to a gene: 4. This CDR3 comprises 15 residues. The germline gives CDR1 SGHVS, CDR2 FNYEAQ. The chain uses TRBV7-6 and TRBJ2-3; 8 bases match TRBD2. This sequence was found in an adult with an advanced solid tumor such as melanoma, head and neck, liver or kidney cancer. The sample in question was CD4+ or CD8+ T cells sorted from blood, obtained in a trial of the OX40 agonist ivuxolimab. The CDR3 DNA reads as TGTGCCAGCAGCTTCGGCGGGGGGCACACAGATACGCAGTATTTT. Its translation: CASSFGGGHTDTQYF.